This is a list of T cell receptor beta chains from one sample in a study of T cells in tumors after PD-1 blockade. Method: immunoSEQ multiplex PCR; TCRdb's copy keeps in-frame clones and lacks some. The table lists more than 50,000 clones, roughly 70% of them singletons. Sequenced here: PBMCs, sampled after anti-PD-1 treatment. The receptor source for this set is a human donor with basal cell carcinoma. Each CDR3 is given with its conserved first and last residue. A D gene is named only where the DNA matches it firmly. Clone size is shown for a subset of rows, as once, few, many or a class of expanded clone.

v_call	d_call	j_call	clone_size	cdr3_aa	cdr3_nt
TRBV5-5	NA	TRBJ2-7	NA	CASSLDPFNYEQYF	TGTGCCAGCAGCTTGGACCCTTTTAACTACGAGCAGTACTTC
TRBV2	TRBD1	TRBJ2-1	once	CASNTRDRGVNEQFF	TGTGCCAGCAACACCCGGGACAGGGGGGTCAATGAGCAGTTCTTC
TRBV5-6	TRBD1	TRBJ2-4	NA	CASSLQGNPAKNIQYF	TGTGCCAGCAGCTTACAGGGGAACCCAGCCAAAAACATTCAGTACTTC
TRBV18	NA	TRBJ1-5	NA	CASSPSGNNQPQHF	TGTGCCAGCTCACCATCTGGGAACAATCAGCCCCAGCATTTT
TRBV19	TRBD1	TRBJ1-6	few	CASQNSGTGNNSPLHF	TGTGCCAGTCAAAATTCCGGGACAGGGAATAATTCACCCCTCCACTTT
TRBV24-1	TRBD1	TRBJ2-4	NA	CATSDLGQGGRNIQYF	TGTGCCACCAGTGACCTGGGACAGGGGGGGAGAAACATTCAGTACTTC
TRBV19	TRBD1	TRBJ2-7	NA	CASSKGTGSSYEQYF	TGTGCCAGTAGTAAGGGGACAGGGAGCTCCTACGAGCAGTACTTC
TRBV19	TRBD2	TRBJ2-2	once	CASSQGLAANTGELFF	TGTGCCAGTAGTCAAGGACTAGCGGCGAACACCGGGGAGCTGTTTTTT
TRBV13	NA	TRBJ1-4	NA	CASSLDRGAGEKLFF	TGTGCCAGCAGTTTGGACCGGGGGGCGGGTGAAAAACTGTTTTTT
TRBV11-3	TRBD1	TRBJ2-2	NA	CASSTGQGNTGELFF	TGTGCCAGCAGCACGGGACAGGGGAACACCGGGGAGCTGTTTTTT
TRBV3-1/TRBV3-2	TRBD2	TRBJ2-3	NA	CASSQGLAGKDTQYF	TGTGCCAGCAGCCAAGGACTAGCGGGTAAAGATACGCAGTATTTT
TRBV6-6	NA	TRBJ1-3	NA	CATIPGGNTIYF	TGTGCCACCATCCCTGGAGGAAACACCATATATTTT
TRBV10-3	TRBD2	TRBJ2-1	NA	CAISALAGGSNEQFF	TGTGCCATCAGTGCCCTAGCGGGGGGAAGTAATGAGCAGTTCTTC
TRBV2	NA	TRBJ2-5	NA	CATQGGDRGETQYF	TGTGCCACCCAGGGGGGGGACCGGGGAGAGACCCAGTACTTC
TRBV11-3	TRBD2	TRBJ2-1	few	CASSPRTSGGSSYNEQFF	TGTGCCAGCAGCCCCAGGACTAGCGGGGGGAGCTCCTACAATGAGCAGTTCTTC
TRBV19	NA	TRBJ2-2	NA	CASSIAGSNTGELFF	TGTGCCAGTAGTATAGCCGGGTCTAACACCGGGGAGCTGTTTTTT
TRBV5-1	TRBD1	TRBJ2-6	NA	CASSIQGAGANVLTF	TGCGCCAGCAGCATACAGGGGGCTGGGGCCAACGTCCTGACTTTC
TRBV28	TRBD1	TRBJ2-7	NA	CASSGDSKTYEQYF	TGTGCCAGCAGTGGGGACAGTAAGACCTACGAGCAGTACTTC
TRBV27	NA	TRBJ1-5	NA	CASSPSNQPQHF	TGTGCCAGCAGTCCTAGCAATCAGCCCCAGCATTTT
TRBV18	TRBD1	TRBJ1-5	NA	CASSEQGGQPQHF	TGTGCCAGCTCAGAACAGGGGGGGCAGCCCCAGCATTTT
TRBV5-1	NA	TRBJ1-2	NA	CASSFGSYGYTF	TGCGCCAGCAGCTTTGGCAGCTATGGCTACACCTTC
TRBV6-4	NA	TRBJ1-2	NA	CASSANPNYGYTF	TGTGCCAGCAGCGCAAACCCTAACTATGGCTACACCTTC
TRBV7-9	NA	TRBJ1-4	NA	CASSLRTNTEKLFF	TGTGCCAGCAGCTTAAGGACAAATACTGAAAAACTGTTTTTT
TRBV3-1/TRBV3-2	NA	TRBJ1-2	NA	CASSSLALANYGYTF	TGTGCCAGCAGCTCCCTTGCCTTGGCTAACTATGGCTACACCTTC
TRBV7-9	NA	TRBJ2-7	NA	CASSSEVSGYSYEQYF	TGTGCCAGCTCCTCTGAAGTGTCAGGTTATTCCTACGAGCAGTACTTC
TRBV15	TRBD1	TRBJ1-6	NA	CATSRDREGKPLHF	TGTGCCACCAGCCGAGACAGGGAAGGAAAACCCCTCCACTTT
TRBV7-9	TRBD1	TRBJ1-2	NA	CASSYLGQGAGYTF	TGTGCCAGCAGCTACCTGGGACAGGGGGCTGGCTACACCTTC
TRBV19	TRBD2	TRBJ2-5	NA	CATLSRGLESETQYF	TGTGCCACTCTATCCCGGGGACTAGAATCAGAGACCCAGTACTTC
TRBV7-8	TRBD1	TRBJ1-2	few	CASSATGGDGYTF	TGTGCCAGCAGCGCGACAGGGGGCGACGGCTACACCTTC
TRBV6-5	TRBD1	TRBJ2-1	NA	CASSLTGGYEQFF	TGTGCCAGCAGCCTAACAGGGGGCTATGAGCAGTTCTTC
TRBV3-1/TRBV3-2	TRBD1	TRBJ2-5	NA	CASSLRTGWKETQYF	TGTGCCAGCAGCCTAAGGACAGGGTGGAAGGAGACCCAGTACTTC
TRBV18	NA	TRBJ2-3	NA	CASSPGLTDTQYF	TGTGCCAGCTCACCGGGTCTCACAGATACGCAGTATTTT
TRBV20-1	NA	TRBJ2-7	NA	CSARGGYEQYF	TGCAGTGCTAGAGGGGGTTACGAGCAGTACTTC
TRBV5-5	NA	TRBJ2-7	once	CASSLESGKQYF	TGTGCCAGCAGCTTGGAGTCGGGCAAGCAGTACTTC
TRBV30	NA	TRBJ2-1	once	CAWSTARYNEQFF	TGTGCCTGGAGTACCGCCAGATACAATGAGCAGTTCTTC
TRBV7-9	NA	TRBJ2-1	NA	CASTSTPSPEQFF	TGTGCCAGCACTTCCACGCCCTCTCCTGAGCAGTTCTTC
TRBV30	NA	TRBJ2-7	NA	CAWSVSAYEQYF	TGTGCCTGGAGTGTATCCGCATACGAGCAGTACTTC